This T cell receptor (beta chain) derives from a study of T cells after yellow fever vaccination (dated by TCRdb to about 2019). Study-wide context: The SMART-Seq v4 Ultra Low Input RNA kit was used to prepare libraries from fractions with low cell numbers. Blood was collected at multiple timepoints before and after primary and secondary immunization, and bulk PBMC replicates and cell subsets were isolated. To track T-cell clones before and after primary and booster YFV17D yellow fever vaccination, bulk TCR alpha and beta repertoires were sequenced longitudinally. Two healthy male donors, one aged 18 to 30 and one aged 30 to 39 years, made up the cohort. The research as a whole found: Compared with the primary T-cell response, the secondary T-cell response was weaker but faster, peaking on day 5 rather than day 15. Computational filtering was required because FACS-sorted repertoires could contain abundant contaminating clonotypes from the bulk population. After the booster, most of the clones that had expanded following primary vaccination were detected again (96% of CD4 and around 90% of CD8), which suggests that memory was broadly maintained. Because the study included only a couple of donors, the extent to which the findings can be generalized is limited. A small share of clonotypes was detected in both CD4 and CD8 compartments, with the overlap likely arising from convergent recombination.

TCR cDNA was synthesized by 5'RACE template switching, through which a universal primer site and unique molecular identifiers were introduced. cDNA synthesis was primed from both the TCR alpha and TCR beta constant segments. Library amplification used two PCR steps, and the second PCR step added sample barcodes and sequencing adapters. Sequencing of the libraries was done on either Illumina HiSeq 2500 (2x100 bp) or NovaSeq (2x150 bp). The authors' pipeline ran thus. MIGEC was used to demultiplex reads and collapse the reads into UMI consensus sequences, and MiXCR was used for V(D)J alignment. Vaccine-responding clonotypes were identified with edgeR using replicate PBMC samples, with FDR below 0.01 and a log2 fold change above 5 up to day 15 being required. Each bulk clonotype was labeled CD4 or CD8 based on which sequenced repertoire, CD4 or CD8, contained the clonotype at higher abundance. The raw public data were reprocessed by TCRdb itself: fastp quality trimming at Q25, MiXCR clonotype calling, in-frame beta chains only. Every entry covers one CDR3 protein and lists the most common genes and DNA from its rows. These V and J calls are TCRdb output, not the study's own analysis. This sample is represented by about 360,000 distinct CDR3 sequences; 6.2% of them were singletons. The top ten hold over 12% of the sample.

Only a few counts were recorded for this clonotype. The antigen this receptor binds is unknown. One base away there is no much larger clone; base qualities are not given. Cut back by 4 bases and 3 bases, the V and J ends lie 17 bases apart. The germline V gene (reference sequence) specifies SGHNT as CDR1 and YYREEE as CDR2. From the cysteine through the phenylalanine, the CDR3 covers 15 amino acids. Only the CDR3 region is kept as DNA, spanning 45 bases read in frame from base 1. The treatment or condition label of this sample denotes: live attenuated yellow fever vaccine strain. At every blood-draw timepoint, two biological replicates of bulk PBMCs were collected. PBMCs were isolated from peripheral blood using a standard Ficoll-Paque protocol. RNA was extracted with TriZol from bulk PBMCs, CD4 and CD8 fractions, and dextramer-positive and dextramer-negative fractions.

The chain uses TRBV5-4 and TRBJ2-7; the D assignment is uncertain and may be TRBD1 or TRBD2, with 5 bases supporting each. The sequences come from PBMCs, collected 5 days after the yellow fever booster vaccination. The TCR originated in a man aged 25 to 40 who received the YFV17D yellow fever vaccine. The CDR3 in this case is CASSTNSGPDYEQYF. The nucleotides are TGTGCCAGCAGCACTAACTCGGGACCCGACTACGAGCAGTACTTC.